The T cell receptor beta chain described here comes from a study of T cells in Graves' hyperthyroidism and ophthalmopathy. Worth noting for this clonotype: What it binds is unknown.

Regarding the study as a whole: Expanded thyroid clonotypes (above 0.001) were mostly also found in blood.

Researchers amplified the TCR beta CDR3 regions from RNA transcripts. The TCR CDR3 was amplified in a first-round RT-PCR using the HTBI primer set. TCRdb called the multiplex PCR reads again in MiXCR, with one record for every CDR3 protein. The repertoire holds 200,000 to 250,000 distinct CDR3 sequences, with about 15% as singletons. The CDR3 runs to 16 residues. Trimming at V came to 1 base and at J to 3 bases, leaving 6 bases not matched to a gene. Germline V gene lookup returns CDR1 SGHRS and CDR2 YFSETQ. The receptor was isolated from a woman aged 45-65 years with Graves' hyperthyroidism. This chain links TRBV5-1 with TRBJ2-7; 11 bases map to TRBD1. The sequenced sample consisted of blood. CDR3 protein: CASSLTGTGGLYEQYF. For the CDR3, the DNA is TGCGCCAGCAGCTTGACCGGGACAGGGGGTCTCTACGAGCAGTACTTC.